One and the same sample provided the 21 T cell receptor beta chains below, sequenced in a study of neurological immune-mediated disorders. Using its own MiXCR run on the 5' RACE reads, TCRdb lists one record per CDR3 protein. The sample lists about 45,000 distinct CDR3 sequences, roughly 14% occurring once. Time point specified: longitudinal time-point 3. The material sequenced was PBMCs. Receptors originate from a man aged 30-40 years in good health.

This clonotype was observed many times. The J gene is TRBJ2-5, the V gene TRBV3-1; TRBD2 might be the D (5 bases). Trimming pared 1 base from V and 2 bases from J, leaving 11 bases between. CDR1 and CDR2 from the germline V gene are LGHDT and YNNKEL (reference sequence). The CDR3 is made up of 15 amino acids. The CDR3, as DNA: TGTGCCAGCAGCCAAGCGTCGGGATATCAAGAGACCCAGTACTTC. Protein product: CASSQASGYQETQYF.

This clonotype was recorded many times. The V gene is TRBV7-2, the J gene TRBJ2-1; D gene uncertain. CDR3 size: 12 residues. The germline V and J ends were trimmed by 5 bases and 13 bases, with 15 bases remaining between them. Germline V CDR1 and CDR2: SGHTA, FQGNSA. The DNA of the CDR3 is TGTGCCAGCAGCCAGCCAAAAAGGTTACAGTTCTTC. Its translation: CASSQPKRLQFF.

This clonotype was observed at least ten times. This chain's CDR3 is CASSRQGYEQFF. In DNA form, the CDR3 reads TGTGCCAGCAGTCGACAGGGTTATGAGCAGTTCTTC. V usage is TRBV2 and J usage is TRBJ2-1, with 7 bases matching TRBD1. The V and J ends lost 5 bases and 8 bases, in that order; junction bases with no gene match: 3. In germline, CDR1 is SNHLY, CDR2 FYNNEI. This CDR3 region has 12 residues. Variable domain in full (rest from reference TRBV2 and TRBJ2-1): EPEVTQTPSHQVTQMGQEVILRCVPISNHLYFYWYRQILGQKVEFLVSFYNNEISEKSEIFDDQFSVERPDGSNFTLKIRSTKLEDSAMYFCASSRQGYEQFFGPGTRLTVL.

This clonotype occurred many times. The V gene is TRBV7-2, the J gene TRBJ1-2; weak D call: TRBD1 (6 bases). CDR1 and CDR2 from the germline V gene are SGHTA and FQGNSA. The V end was cut by 5 bases, the J end by 0 bases, with 16 bases between. The CDR3 runs 16 residues. This CDR3 reads CASSPRGGTPNYGYTF. CDR3 DNA sequence: TGTGCCAGCAGCCCCAGAGGGGGAACCCCTAACTATGGCTACACCTTC.

This clonotype was counted many times. The chain employs TRBV7-9 and TRBJ1-4; 9 bases agree with TRBD1. V gave up 5 bases and J gave up 6 bases; unmatched junction bases: 4. CDR1 SEHNR and CDR2 FQNEAQ come from the germline V gene (reference sequence). The CDR3 sequence is 14 residues long. CDR3 protein: CASSPGQGDEKLFF. For the CDR3, the DNA is TGTGCCAGCAGCCCGGGACAGGGAGATGAAAAACTGTTTTTT.

Many counts were recorded for this clonotype. The chain joins TRBV11-2 to TRBJ2-7; weak D call: TRBD1 (5 bases). V lost 1 base to trimming and J lost 3 bases, with 13 bases between them. In germline, CDR1 is SGHAT, CDR2 FQNNGV. CDR3 length equals 15 residues. The CDR3 protein is CASSLGVSGNYEQYF. DNA of the CDR3: TGTGCCAGCAGCTTAGGAGTTTCAGGGAACTACGAGCAGTACTTC.

This clonotype was observed many times. The chain links TRBV29-1 to TRBJ2-5; TRBD1 is a possible D gene (5 bases). This CDR3 is built from 12 residues. Germline values: CDR1 SQVTM, CDR2 ANQGSEA. V gave up 8 bases and J gave up 1 base, with 11 bases separating them. DNA for the CDR3: TGCAGCACGACAGAGGTCCAAGAGACCCAGTACTTC. This gives the protein CSTTEVQETQYF.

This clonotype appeared many times. This sequence joins TRBV7-3 and TRBJ1-2; the match to TRBD1 covers 11 bases. This CDR3 contains 15 residues. The junction had 10 bases not matched to a gene; V was cut back by 5 bases and J by 8 bases. Germline values: CDR1 SGHTA, CDR2 FQGTGA. CDR3 in amino acids: CASSPTGTGGFGYTF. DNA of the CDR3: TGTGCCAGCAGCCCCACCGGGACAGGGGGTTTCGGCTACACCTTC.

The sample holds many counts of this clonotype. This chain connects TRBV27 to TRBJ2-3, with 10 bases lining up with TRBD2. This CDR3 region has 15 residues. Looked up from germline, CDR1 is MNHEY and CDR2 is SMNVEV (reference sequence). The ends lost 5 bases at V and 5 bases at J; junction bases unmatched: 7. CDR3 sequence: CASSPSGRAVDTQYF. The CDR3 DNA sequence: TGTGCCAGCAGTCCCAGCGGGAGGGCCGTAGATACGCAGTATTTT.

Points on this clonotype: At one end the junction does not follow the germline gene, possibly because of a read error. The rearrangement links TRBV20-1 to TRBJ2-1; D not certain. The CDR3 spans 11 residues. Germline V CDR1 and CDR2: DFQATT, SNEGSKA (reference sequence). CDR3: CSDRAPRERFF. The CDR3 DNA reads as TGCAGTGATAGAGCTCCACGTGAGCGGTTCTTC.

The chain recombines TRBV5-1 with TRBJ2-1; maybe TRBD1 (5 bases). The V and J ends lost 3 bases and 14 bases respectively, with 18 bases between them. There are 13 residues in the CDR3. Germline-derived CDR1 and CDR2 are SGHRS and YFSETQ. The CDR3 DNA is TGCGCCAGCAGCTCCCACACAGGCCCCGAAAAGTTCTTC. It codes for CASSSHTGPEKFF.

This clonotype was seen only a few times. The V call is TRBV28, the J call TRBJ2-1; 11 positions match TRBD2. In germline, CDR1 is MDHEN, CDR2 SYDVKM. The CDR3 spans 16 residues. V lost 6 bases to trimming and J lost 11 bases; unmatched junction nucleotides: 15. The CDR3 is CASRISGTSGRRQQFF. DNA of the CDR3: TGTGCCAGCAGGATTTCAGGGACTAGCGGCCGCCGCCAGCAGTTCTTC.

This clonotype was counted only a few times. V usage is TRBV14 and J usage is TRBJ2-3; D remains ambiguous. In germline, CDR1 is SGHDN, CDR2 FVKESK. This CDR3 comprises 13 residues. Deletions cut 0 bases from V and 5 bases from J, with 6 bases between. In DNA form, the CDR3 reads TGTGCCAGCAGCCAAGACACCGTAGATACGCAGTATTTT. Amino acid sequence: CASSQDTVDTQYF.

This clonotype was seen many times. The J gene is TRBJ1-2, the V gene TRBV28; TRBD1 aligns across 9 bases. V lost 7 bases to trimming and J lost 1 base; unmatched junction nucleotides: 4. This CDR3 has 14 residues. CDR1 is MDHEN, CDR2 SYDVKM, per germline. The CDR3 spells CASTLTGGNYGYTF. CDR3 DNA sequence: TGTGCCAGCACTTTGACAGGGGGTAACTATGGCTACACCTTC.

This clonotype was counted many times. This chain connects TRBV27 to TRBJ2-3, with 8 bases matching TRBD2. The V and J ends lost 7 bases and 2 bases, in that order; junction bases with no gene match: 8. In germline, CDR1 is MNHEY, CDR2 SMNVEV (reference sequence). This CDR3 comprises 15 residues. This CDR3 is CASNPGGHNTDTQYF. The CDR3 DNA follows: TGTGCCAGCAACCCGGGAGGGCATAACACAGATACGCAGTATTTT.

Ten or more counts support this clonotype. The chain uses TRBV5-1 and TRBJ2-5; D call uncertain. Germline V gene data show CDR1 as SGHRS and CDR2 as YFSETQ. V lost 4 bases, J lost 1 base, and 11 bases lay in between. This CDR3 is built from 14 residues. DNA of the CDR3: TGCGCCAGCAGCCGTTCTCCTGGCCAAGAGACCCAGTACTTC. This gives the protein CASSRSPGQETQYF.

The chain employs TRBV15 and TRBJ2-7; D uncertain. The germline gives CDR1 LNHNV, CDR2 YYDKDF (reference sequence). Trimming removed 4 bases from V and 7 bases from J, with 8 bases in between. The CDR3 contains 11 residues. CDR3 loop: CATSNRTEQYF. The CDR3 region has the DNA TGTGCCACCAGCAACCGGACGGAGCAGTACTTC.

The chain uses TRBV10-3 and TRBJ2-1, with D tentatively TRBD1 (6 bases). CDR3 length: 15 residues. The V end lost 8 bases, the J end lost 0 bases, and 14 bases lay between the germline ends. Germline-derived CDR1 and CDR2 are ENHRY and SYGVKD. Here the CDR3 DNA reads TGTGCCATCCTGCAGCAGGGGAGCTCCTACAATGAGCAGTTCTTC. Protein product: CAILQQGSSYNEQFF.

The sample holds many counts of this clonotype. The rearrangement links TRBV10-3 to TRBJ2-2; D remains ambiguous. Germline V gives CDR1 ENHRY, CDR2 SYGVKD. Trimming cost V 3 bases and J 1 base, with 6 bases left between them. CDR3 length: 14 amino acids. CDR3 sequence (DNA): TGTGCCATCAGTGAAACCGTGAACACCGGGGAGCTGTTTTTT. Amino acid sequence: CAISETVNTGELFF.

In its sample, this clonotype was seen many times. This chain connects TRBV5-1 to TRBJ2-5, with D possibly TRBD2 on 6 matching bases. Germline V gene data show CDR1 as SGHRS and CDR2 as YFSETQ. Deletions cut 7 bases from V and 5 bases from J, with 18 bases between. The CDR3 is 14 residues long. This chain's CDR3 is CASEGLGKGETQYF. CDR3 DNA sequence: TGCGCCAGCGAGGGACTCGGAAAGGGGGAGACCCAGTACTTC.

This clonotype was detected ten times or more. Written as DNA, the CDR3 is TGTGCCAGCAGTTTGTTCCCCGGGACAGGGAAGTCTGGGGCCAACGTCCTGACTTTC. It translates to CASSLFPGTGKSGANVLTF. This sequence joins TRBV12-3 or TRBV12-4 and TRBJ2-6; the match to TRBD1 covers 9 bases. J was trimmed by 1 base and V by 3 bases; bases with no gene match: 10. The CDR3 covers 19 residues.